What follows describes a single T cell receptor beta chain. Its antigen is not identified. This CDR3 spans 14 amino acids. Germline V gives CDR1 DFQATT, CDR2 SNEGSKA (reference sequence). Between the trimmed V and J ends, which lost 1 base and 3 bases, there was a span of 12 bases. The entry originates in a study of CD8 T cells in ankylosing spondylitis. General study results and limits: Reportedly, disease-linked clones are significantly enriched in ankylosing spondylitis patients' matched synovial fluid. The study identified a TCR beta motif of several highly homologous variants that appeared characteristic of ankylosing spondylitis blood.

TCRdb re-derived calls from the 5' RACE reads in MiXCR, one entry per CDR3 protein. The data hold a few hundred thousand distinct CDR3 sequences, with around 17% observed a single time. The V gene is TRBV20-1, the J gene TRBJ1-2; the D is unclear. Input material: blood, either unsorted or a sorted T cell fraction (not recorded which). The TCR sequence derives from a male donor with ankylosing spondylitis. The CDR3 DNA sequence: TGCAGTGCTAGAGCCGAAGGTCTGGACTATGGCTACACCTTC. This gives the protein CSARAEGLDYGYTF.